Each of the 13 T cell receptor beta chains below was sequenced from the same sample in a study of T cells after yellow fever vaccination. Via MiXCR, TCRdb re-called the 5' RACE reads, giving one row per CDR3 protein. The sample has some 500,000 distinct CDR3 sequences, around an eighth seen once. Source: PBMCs, taken on the day of the yellow fever booster vaccination. The source of these receptors is a man aged 25 to 40 who received the YFV17D yellow fever vaccine.

This clonotype was observed a handful of times. This chain connects TRBV6-2 or TRBV6-3 to TRBJ2-1, with D perhaps being TRBD1 or TRBD2 (6 bases each). Germline V gene sequence: CDR1 MNHEY, CDR2 SVGEGT. The CDR3 is made up of 17 amino acids. V was shortened by 6 bases and J by 7 bases, with 25 bases between the two germline ends. CDR3 residues: CASRPPPGAPPGNEQFF. DNA of the CDR3: TGTGCCAGCAGGCCCCCCCCGGGGGCCCCTCCGGGGAATGAGCAGTTCTTC.

A word on this clonotype: Sequence at one end of the junction differs from germline and may be a read error. The chain is built from TRBV20-1 and TRBJ2-7; 12 bases fit TRBD2. The CDR3 spans 16 residues. Germline CDR1 DFQATT, CDR2 SNEGSKA (reference sequence). This CDR3 is CCARPSSGRGIYEQYF. CDR3 coding DNA: TGCTGTGCTAGACCCTCTAGCGGGAGGGGGATCTACGAGCAGTACTTC.

This clonotype was observed a handful of times. The chain couples TRBV5-6 to TRBJ2-7; no clear D gene. CDR1 is SGHDT, CDR2 YYEEEE, per germline. V was shortened by 4 bases and J by 0 bases, with 17 bases between the two germline ends. The CDR3 is 16 residues long. The CDR3 sequence: CASSRPGHGSSYEQYF. CDR3 DNA sequence: TGTGCCAGCAGCCGCCCCGGGCACGGAAGCTCCTACGAGCAGTACTTC.

J is TRBJ1-1 and V is TRBV20-1, with 10 nucleotides matching TRBD1. Germline V gene sequence: CDR1 DFQATT, CDR2 SNEGSKA (reference sequence). V was pared by 0 bases and J by 5 bases, with 6 bases of the junction left unmatched. The CDR3 length is 15 residues. The CDR3 here is CSARDPKGQGTEAFF. CDR3 DNA sequence: TGCAGTGCTAGAGACCCCAAGGGACAGGGGACTGAAGCTTTCTTT.

The chain joins TRBV28 to TRBJ1-2; tentatively, D is TRBD1 (6 bases). Germline CDR1 MDHEN, CDR2 SYDVKM. Trimming left V 8 bases short and J 4 bases short, with 17 bases between. This CDR3 has 14 residues. The CDR3 DNA reads TGTGCCAGCGCTTTCACAGGGAGCCCCTATGGCTACACCTTC. Encoded protein: CASAFTGSPYGYTF.

This clonotype was detected only a few times. V and J are TRBV11-2 and TRBJ2-5, with 9 bases aligning to TRBD2. This CDR3 is built from 16 residues. J lost 5 bases, V lost 4 bases, and 11 bases had no gene match. CDR1 is SGHAT, CDR2 FQNNGV, per germline. The CDR3 is CASSYGLAGVGETQYF. The DNA for the CDR3 is TGTGCCAGCAGCTACGGCTTAGCGGGAGTCGGGGAGACCCAGTACTTC.

This chain joins TRBV3-1 and TRBJ2-1; 8 bases fit TRBD2. Germline V CDR1 and CDR2: LGHDT, YNNKEL (reference sequence). This CDR3 region has 16 residues. The V gene end was trimmed by 4 bases and the J gene end by 0 bases; junction bases not matched to a gene: 5. The CDR3 spells CASSPASGSSYNEQFF. The CDR3 DNA follows: TGTGCCAGCAGCCCAGCGAGCGGGAGCTCCTACAATGAGCAGTTCTTC.

This clonotype was seen a few times. This chain joins TRBV7-9 and TRBJ2-2; the match to TRBD1 covers 10 bases. This CDR3 has 15 amino acids. Germline trimming cut 5 bases from V and 7 bases from J; bases unmatched to any gene: 7. Germline CDR1 SEHNR, CDR2 FQNEAQ (reference sequence). In DNA form, the CDR3 reads TGTGCCAGCAGCCCCGAGGACAGGGGGAACGGGGAGCTGTTTTTT. It encodes CASSPEDRGNGELFF.

The chain carries TRBV3-1 and TRBJ2-7; the D is unclear. The CDR3 covers 12 residues. The ends were cut back, 1 base at V and 6 bases at J, with 7 bases in the middle. Germline V gene data show CDR1 as LGHDT and CDR2 as YNNKEL (reference sequence). For the CDR3, the DNA is TGTGCCAGCAGCCAAGTTGAAGGCGAGCAGTACTTC. Amino acid sequence: CASSQVEGEQYF.

This clonotype was counted between two and nine times. The CDR3 DNA reads as TGTGCCAGCCGCCTTGGACAGGGACCCCTCTCGACCCAGTACTTC. It specifies CASRLGQGPLSTQYF. The V and J genes are TRBV12-3 or TRBV12-4 and TRBJ2-5; 8 nucleotides match TRBD1. Germline trimming cut 8 bases from V and 7 bases from J; bases unmatched to any gene: 15. The CDR3 is 15 residues long.

This clonotype occurred a few times. V and J are TRBV4-2 and TRBJ2-2, with unresolved D. The CDR3 extends over 14 amino acids. CDR1 and CDR2 from the germline V gene are LGHNA and YNFKEQ. The V end lost 4 bases, the J end lost 1 base, and 7 bases lay between the germline ends. For the CDR3, the DNA is TGTGCCAGCAGCCGAATGGAGAACACCGGGGAGCTGTTTTTT. Translation gives CASSRMENTGELFF.

The gene calls are TRBV9 and TRBJ2-7; 10 bases fit TRBD2. CDR1 and CDR2 from the germline V gene are SGDLS and YYNGEE. V was pared by 4 bases and J by 1 base, with 8 bases of the junction left unmatched. This CDR3 is 16 amino acids long. CDR3 loop: CASSSKTSGLSYEQYF. For the CDR3, the DNA is TGTGCCAGCAGCTCAAAGACTAGCGGGTTATCCTACGAGCAGTACTTC.

This clonotype has a handful of counts. V usage is TRBV7-2 and J usage is TRBJ2-1; no clear D. Trimming cost V 5 bases and J 9 bases, with 17 bases left between them. Per germline, CDR1 SGHTA and CDR2 FQGNSA. This CDR3 comprises 14 residues. The CDR3 sequence: CASSTAPVRGEQFF. The CDR3 DNA follows: TGTGCCAGCAGCACAGCACCTGTAAGAGGTGAGCAGTTCTTC.